This record covers a single T cell receptor (beta chain). These data are taken from a study of human T cells and chemical hapten exposure. Study in general: Cases of alopecia areata, totalis or universalis occurred in a predominantly female patient group.

The CDR3 covers 15 residues. The germline V gene has CDR1 DFQATT and CDR2 SNEGSKA (reference sequence). Deletions cut 6 bases from V and 5 bases from J, with 22 bases between. Specified time point: patch test 2, 6 weeks after DPC sensitization. Indicated treatment: therapeutic diphenylcyclopropenone sensitization with weekly scalp DPC. Authors' analysis steps: Per-sample TCR counts ranged from about 20,000 to 700,000, median approximately 98,000. TCRdb processed the RACE reads anew with MiXCR; each CDR3 protein has one entry. TCRdb's processing, not the authors' own work, is the source of the V and J calls. The sample lists 75,000 to 95,000 distinct CDR3 sequences; approximately 10% were seen once.

The rearrangement links TRBV20-1 to TRBJ2-5; D perhaps matches TRBD1 (5 bases). This TCR was recovered from a man aged 35-49 years with alopecia areata. Some clones in this sample may be carry-over from other donors' samples. The sample here was whole blood, taken in connection with sensitization to the hapten diphenylcyclopropenone (DPC). Written as DNA, the CDR3 is TGCAGTGCAGATCCACGGATCTTGGGGCGGGAGACCCAGTACTTC. Amino acid sequence: CSADPRILGRETQYF.